The clone carrying this T cell receptor beta chain was seen once. Antigen unknown. These data come from a study of lymphopenia after photon versus proton radiotherapy. Study findings and constraints: Authors raise, but do not show, better survival with proton therapy. After the lymphocyte nadir, photon-treated repertoires showed oligoclonal expansion, especially of CD8+ Temra cells. Proton therapy kept repertoires fairly stable, unlike photons, which gained effector/memory cells.

Here immunoSEQ multiplex PCR was the method, and the copy in TCRdb shows in-frame clones only, minus some. Of 50,000 to 60,000 clones detected, roughly nine tenths appear once; the ten largest clones hold approximately 18%. Sequencing was performed on peripheral blood, taken from a patient treated with photon-based radiotherapy. This receptor was taken from a woman aged 40 to 50 with cholangiocarcinoma.

The CDR3 reads CASSLGTVQETQYF. CDR3 DNA sequence: TGTGCCAGCAGCTTGGGGACGGTCCAAGAGACCCAGTACTTC. V usage is TRBV5-4 and J usage is TRBJ2-5; D call uncertain. Germline V gives CDR1 SGHNT, CDR2 YYREEE (reference sequence). The CDR3 is 14 residues long. Trimming took off 0 bases at V and 1 base at J, with 7 bases between the two ends.